The T cell receptor beta chain under discussion was sequenced for a study of regulatory T cells in long-lasting Graves disease. Study-level points and caveats: Persistent patients had more shared public clonotypes (fewer than 3,000) than new patients (roughly 940). TRBV28, TRBJ1-2 and TRBJ2-5 emerged as the favored segments in persistent disease.

Time point given: persistent/refractory GD, antithyroid drugs over 5 years with positive TRAb. With RNA extracted from PBMCs as input, the TCR library was made. In each case, Graves' disease was diagnosed per American Thyroid Association guidelines. Looked up from germline, CDR1 is SNHLY and CDR2 is FYNNEI. The CDR3 has 15 amino acids. V was pared by 5 bases and J by 3 bases, with 16 bases between. Details on this clonotype: The antigen remains undetermined.

iRepertoire HTBI primers and Arm-PCR of CDR3 regions built TCR beta libraries. In the source study's methods: Identification yielded 60 or so TRBV and approximately 13 TRBJ segments across samples. In TCRdb, the multiplex PCR reads were re-called with MiXCR into one record per CDR3 protein. For this entry, the V and J calls and clone size follow TCRdb and not the study's own pipeline. The table shows 400,000 or so distinct CDR3 sequences, with less than 25% occurring only once. Sequenced material: peripheral blood mononuclear cells (PBMCs), taken when the disease was refractory, from a patient treated with antithyroid drugs. The TCR originated in a female donor with Graves disease. The chain recombines TRBV2 with TRBJ1-1; D uncertain. The CDR3 protein is CASSTERGRDTEAFF. In DNA, the CDR3 is TGTGCCAGCAGTACCGAGCGGGGAAGGGACACTGAAGCTTTCTTT. Using reference TRBV2 and TRBJ1-1 for the parts outside the CDR3, the full variable domain is EPEVTQTPSHQVTQMGQEVILRCVPISNHLYFYWYRQILGQKVEFLVSFYNNEISEKSEIFDDQFSVERPDGSNFTLKIRSTKLEDSAMYFCASSTERGRDTEAFFGQGTRLTVV.